The 5 T cell receptor beta chains listed next were all sequenced from one sample in a study of cytomegalovirus exposure and HLA in healthy donors. Using immunoSEQ multiplex PCR, the repertoire was profiled, and TCRdb retains in-frame clones only, with some absent. The top ten clones hold approximately 16% of a sample with 150,000 to 200,000 clones, about 85% of them seen once. Sequencing was carried out using PBMCs. These receptors were obtained from a man aged 18 to 30 in good health and CMV-seropositive.

The gene calls are TRBV28 and TRBJ2-6; 8 bases line up with TRBD1. Germline loops: CDR1 MDHEN, CDR2 SYDVKM. V was pared by 5 bases and J by 3 bases, with 15 bases of the junction left unmatched. This CDR3 has 19 amino acids. The DNA of the CDR3 is TGTGCCAGCAGTCCTGCCTCGGCAGGGGGCGGTGTTGGGGCCAACGTCCTGACTTTC. Translated: CASSPASAGGGVGANVLTF. The variable domain in full, completed from reference TRBV28 and TRBJ2-6, reads DVKVTQSSRYLVKRTGEKVFLECVQDMDHENMFWYRQDPGLGLRLIYFSYDVKMKEKGDIPEGYSVSREKKERFSLILESASTNQTSMYLCASSPASAGGGVGANVLTFGAGSRLTVL.

This clone was detected once. The chain links TRBV5-1 to TRBJ2-7; 14 bases are shared with TRBD2. The CDR3 totals 15 residues. Germline values: CDR1 SGHRS, CDR2 YFSETQ. The J segment lost 7 bases and the V segment lost 4 bases, leaving 7 bases of the junction unmatched. The CDR3 region is CASSQGLAGVEEQYF. The CDR3 nucleotides read TGCGCCAGCAGCCAGGGACTAGCGGGAGTCGAAGAGCAGTACTTC.

The rearrangement uses TRBV5-1 and TRBJ1-1; D is unresolved. Germline V gives CDR1 SGHRS, CDR2 YFSETQ. The CDR3 length is 16 residues. V was clipped by 3 bases and J by 0 bases, with 15 bases between them. CDR3 in DNA: TGCGCCAGCAGCTCGACTCTACTAACAATGAACACTGAAGCTTTCTTT. It encodes CASSSTLLTMNTEAFF.

The chain has TRBV6-6 and TRBJ1-2; perhaps TRBD1 as D (5 bases). V gave up 2 bases and J gave up 1 base, with 11 bases separating them. The CDR3 contains 15 residues. Looked up from germline, CDR1 is MNHNY and CDR2 is SVGAGI (reference sequence). The CDR3 spells CASSYGGALNYGYTF. The CDR3 DNA follows: TGTGCCAGCAGTTACGGCGGGGCACTTAACTATGGCTACACCTTC.

This clone was observed once. This chain links TRBV7-9 with TRBJ2-5; D remains ambiguous. The V end was cut by 3 bases, the J end by 10 bases, with 9 bases between. Germline CDR1 reads SEHNR; CDR2 reads FQNEAQ (reference sequence). CDR3 length: 11 residues. The CDR3 region is CASSFNQIQYF. In nucleotides, the CDR3 is TGTGCCAGCAGCTTCAACCAGATCCAGTACTTC.